This T cell receptor (beta chain) was recorded in a study of beta chain features in type 1 diabetes (dated by TCRdb to 2016 to 2019). Notes on the research overall: Mean age, gender distribution, total cell number and subset yield did not differ between patients and healthy donors. A total of about 100 million sorted cells were examined across all samples, and RNA yield correlated strongly with the number of cells per subset. In the study, recently diagnosed type 1 diabetes patients and matched healthy donors were compared on the TCRB repertoires of their sorted circulating CD4+ T cell subsets. Regulatory and stem cell-like memory subsets were isolated from only 8 patients and about eight healthy donors, whereas naive and central memory subsets came from all 30 or so donors.

From each donor, a single peripheral blood sample of approximately 110 mL on average was drawn into heparinised tubes. A BD FACSAria II was used to sort naive, central memory, regulatory and stem cell-like memory CD4+ T cells with a panel that included CD45RO, CCR7, CD25, CD127, CD95 and CD27. All sorted populations exceeded 95% purity. Right away, PBMCs were isolated by Lymphoprep density gradient centrifugation and were stained directly, with no culture step. So that batch effects would be minimized, each experiment stained and sorted samples in pairs, pairing one healthy donor with one patient. The entire amount of isolated RNA was reverse transcribed using the High Capacity cDNA Reverse Transcription Kit, so the sequenced TCRB transcripts were expressed ones. Deep immunoSEQ sequencing was applied to naive, central memory and regulatory T cell samples, giving an average of roughly 3.5 million total reads per sample. Sorted cells were lysed in RLT buffer, and RNA was extracted using DNase-treated RNeasy Micro or Mini kits according to cell number. Each cell subset was processed on its own to prevent cross-contamination, while patient and healthy donor samples were processed together. Using the immunoSEQ multiplex PCR, TCRB sequences were amplified from cDNA into 87-bp fragments spanning the CDR3 region. Amplicons were sequenced on the Illumina HiSeq platform. As for the original processing: PCR bias was corrected computationally using synthetic template baselines, and reads within Hamming distance 2 were collapsed, with unmergeable singletons discarded. By aligning reads against IMGT, V, D and J genes, CDR3 length, and insertions or deletions at six rearrangement sites were assigned. Within each subset, clonotype counts were normalized to the number of sorted cells before true diversity and Gini coefficients were calculated with the tcR R package. The overlap coefficient, calculated on TCRB nucleotide sequences, was used to measure repertoire sharing. Out-of-frame TCRB sequences from naive cells were analyzed to stand in for the pre-selection repertoire. TCRdb took this table from immuneACCESS and kept in-frame rearrangements with V and J called. Such tables lack part of the clones; where checked against another copy, unresolved V genes explain under half of the gap, and the rest is unexplained. V, J and clone size derive from that table, while D and trimming were established from the DNA sequence. The sample has a few hundred thousand clones on record, approximately 9.9% of them singletons. The ten largest make up about 0.015% of the sample.

A word on this clone: This clone's antigen is unknown. The sample holds no much larger clone one base away, and base qualities are not on file.

The paper as a whole reports these results and caveats: Only small numbers of individuals were included in the HLA sub-analyses, which left unresolved whether HLA type had any influence on TCRB rearrangement. Sequencing cDNA rather than genomic DNA could over-represent highly expressing activated cells, although activation and CD3 levels did not differ between groups. Shorter templates might have been favored by PCR, but patient and control samples were amplified and corrected together, so both groups would have been affected equally by any skew. A moderate but significant shortening of TCRB CDR3 length was observed in type 1 diabetes patients in all four CD4+ subsets. At VDJ recombination sites, patients with type 1 diabetes made fewer insertions and deleted more nucleotides, a pattern implying thymic rearrangement abnormalities. Naive, central memory and regulatory TCRB repertoires appeared more similar among patients than among healthy donors.

The receptor comes from a woman aged 30 to 39 in good health. Sequenced material: naive CD4+ T cells from blood. The cell subset or site label here, explained by the study, means: true naive CD4+ T cells.

The DNA sequence is as follows: TGTGCCAGCAGTGCAAGGAGTAGCTATGGCTACACCTTC. Protein translation: CASSARSSYGYTF. This receptor chain uses TRBV2 and TRBJ1-2; the D gene lacks a confident call. The cysteine opens and the phenylalanine closes a CDR3 of 13 amino acids. CDR3 DNA is the only sequence kept; it has 39 bases, read in frame from the first base. CDR1 and CDR2 (SNHLY, FYNNEI) derive from the germline V gene. Deletion took 4 bases off V and 4 bases off J, with a span of 10 bases between the germline ends.